The clone carrying this TCR beta chain was observed many times. TCRdb called the PCR reads again in MiXCR, with one record for every CDR3 protein. This repertoire shows roughly 320,000 distinct CDR3 sequences, 24% found once; its top ten account for 0.74%. This sample is drawn from a study of molecular identifiers for immune sequencing clone quantification. The CDR3 is 15 amino acids. The germline V gene encodes CDR1 SGHTA and CDR2 FQGTGA. With 5 bases removed from V and 1 base from J, the gap between germline ends came to 12 bases. The V and J genes are TRBV7-3 and TRBJ2-1; no clear D gene. The clonotype comes from a human donor in good health. Some libraries in this study had Jurkat cell RNA spiked in. The sequenced material came from naive CD8+ T cells from blood, with Jurkat cell RNA spiked in. Subset defined: FACS-sorted CD8+CD4-CCR7+CD45RA+ naive T cells. The CDR3 DNA reads as TGTGCCAGCAGCCTAGGGTCAGCATCCTACAATGAGCAGTTCTTC. Encoded protein: CASSLGSASYNEQFF.